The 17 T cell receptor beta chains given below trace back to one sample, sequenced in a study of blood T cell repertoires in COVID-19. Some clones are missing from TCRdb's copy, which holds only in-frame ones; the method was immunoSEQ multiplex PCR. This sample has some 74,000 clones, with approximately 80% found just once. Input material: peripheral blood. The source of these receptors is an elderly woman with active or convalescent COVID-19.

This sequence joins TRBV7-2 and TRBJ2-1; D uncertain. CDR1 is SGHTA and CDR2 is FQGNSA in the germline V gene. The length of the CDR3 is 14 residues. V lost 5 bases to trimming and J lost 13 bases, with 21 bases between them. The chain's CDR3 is CASSTDPTAAGQFF. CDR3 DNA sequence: TGTGCCAGCAGCACCGACCCCACGGCGGCCGGACAGTTCTTC.

The CDR3 nucleotides are TGTGCCAGCAGTGAAGCTCCGGACCCGCGGGGATCACCCCTCCACTTT. Translated: CASSEAPDPRGSPLHF. This chain joins TRBV6-1 and TRBJ1-6, with no clear D. The CDR3 contains 16 residues. Germline V gives CDR1 MNHNS, CDR2 SASEGT. Trimming removed 0 bases at V and 10 bases at J, with 16 bases between.

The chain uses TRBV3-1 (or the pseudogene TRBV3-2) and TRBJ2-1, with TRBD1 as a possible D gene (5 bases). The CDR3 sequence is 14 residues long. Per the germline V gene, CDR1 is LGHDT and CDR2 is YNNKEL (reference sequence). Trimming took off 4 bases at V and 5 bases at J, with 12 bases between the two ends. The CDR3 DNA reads TGTGCCAGCAGCCCCGGTTCCAGGGACAATGAGCAGTTCTTC. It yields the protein CASSPGSRDNEQFF.

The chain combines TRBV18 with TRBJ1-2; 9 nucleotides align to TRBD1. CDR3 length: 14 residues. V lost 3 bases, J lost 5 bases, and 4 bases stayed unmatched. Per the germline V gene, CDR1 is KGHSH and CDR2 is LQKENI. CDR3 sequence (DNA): TGTGCCAGCTCACCGGACAGGGGTGTTTATGGCTACACCTTC. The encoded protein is CASSPDRGVYGYTF.

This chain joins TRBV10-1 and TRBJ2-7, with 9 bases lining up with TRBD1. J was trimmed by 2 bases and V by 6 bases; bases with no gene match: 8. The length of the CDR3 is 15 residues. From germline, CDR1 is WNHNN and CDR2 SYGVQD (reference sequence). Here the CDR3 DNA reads TGCGCCAGCAGCGTAGGGACAGGGAGTCCCTACGAGCAGTACTTC. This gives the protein CASSVGTGSPYEQYF.

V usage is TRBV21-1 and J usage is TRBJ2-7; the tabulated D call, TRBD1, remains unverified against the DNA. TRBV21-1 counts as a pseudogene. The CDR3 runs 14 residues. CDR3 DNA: TGTGCCAGCAGCAATACAGGGGTATCAAACGAGCAGTACTTC. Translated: CASSNTGVSNEQYF.

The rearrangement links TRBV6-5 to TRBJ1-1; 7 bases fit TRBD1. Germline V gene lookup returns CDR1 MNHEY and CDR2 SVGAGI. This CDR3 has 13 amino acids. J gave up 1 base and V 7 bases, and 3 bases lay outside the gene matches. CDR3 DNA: TGTGCCAGCAAGGGACAGAAGAACACTGAAGCTTTCTTT. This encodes CASKGQKNTEAFF.

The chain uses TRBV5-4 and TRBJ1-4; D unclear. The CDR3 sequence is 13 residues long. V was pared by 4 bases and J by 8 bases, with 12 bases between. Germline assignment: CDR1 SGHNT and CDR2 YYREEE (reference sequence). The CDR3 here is CASSPDMAEKLFF. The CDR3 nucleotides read TGTGCCAGCAGCCCAGACATGGCCGAAAAACTGTTTTTT.

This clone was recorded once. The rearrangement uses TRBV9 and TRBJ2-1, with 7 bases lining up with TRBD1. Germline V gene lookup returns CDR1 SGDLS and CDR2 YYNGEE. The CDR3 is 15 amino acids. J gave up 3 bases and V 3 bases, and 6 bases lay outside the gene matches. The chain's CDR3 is CASSADGTDYNEQFF. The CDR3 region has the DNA TGTGCCAGCAGCGCCGACGGGACAGACTACAATGAGCAGTTCTTC.

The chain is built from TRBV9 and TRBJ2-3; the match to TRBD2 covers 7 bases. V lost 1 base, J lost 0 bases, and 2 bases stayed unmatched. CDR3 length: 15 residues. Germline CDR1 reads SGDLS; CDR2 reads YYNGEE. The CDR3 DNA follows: TGTGCCAGCAGCGTACTAGCGGCTAGCACAGATACGCAGTATTTT. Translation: CASSVLAASTDTQYF.

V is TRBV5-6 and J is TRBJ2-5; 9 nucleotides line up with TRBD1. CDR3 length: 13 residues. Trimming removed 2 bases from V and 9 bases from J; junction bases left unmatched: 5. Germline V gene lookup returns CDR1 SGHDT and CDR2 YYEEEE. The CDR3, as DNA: TGTGCCAGCAGCTTTCGACAGGGGGTGGCCCAGTACTTC. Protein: CASSFRQGVAQYF.

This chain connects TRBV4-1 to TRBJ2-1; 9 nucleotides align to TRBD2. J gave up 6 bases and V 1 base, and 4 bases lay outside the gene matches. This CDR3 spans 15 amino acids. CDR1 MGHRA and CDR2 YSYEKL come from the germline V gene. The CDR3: CASSQVGGRANEQFF. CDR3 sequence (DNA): TGCGCCAGCAGCCAAGTAGGCGGGAGGGCCAATGAGCAGTTCTTC.

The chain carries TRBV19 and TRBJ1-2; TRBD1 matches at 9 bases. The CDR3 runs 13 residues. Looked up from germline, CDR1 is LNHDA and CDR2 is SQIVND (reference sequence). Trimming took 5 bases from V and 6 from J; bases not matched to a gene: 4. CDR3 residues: CASSGQGFDGYTF. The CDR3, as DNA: TGTGCCAGTAGTGGACAGGGGTTCGATGGCTACACCTTC.

CDR3 in DNA: TGTGCCAGCAGTTCTGTATACAATGAGCAGTTCTTC. Protein sequence: CASSSVYNEQFF. The chain is built from TRBV6-5 and TRBJ2-1; D not resolved. Looked up from germline, CDR1 is MNHEY and CDR2 is SVGAGI. V gave up 4 bases and J gave up 4 bases, with 5 bases separating them. CDR3 length: 12 residues.

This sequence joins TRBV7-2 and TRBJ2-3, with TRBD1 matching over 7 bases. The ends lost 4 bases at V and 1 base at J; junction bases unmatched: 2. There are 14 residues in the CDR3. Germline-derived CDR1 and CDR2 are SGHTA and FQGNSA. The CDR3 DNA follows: TGTGCCAGCAGCTCCGGACAGGGCACAGATACGCAGTATTTT. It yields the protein CASSSGQGTDTQYF. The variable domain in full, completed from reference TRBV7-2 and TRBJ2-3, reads GAGVSQSPSNKVTEKGKDVELRCDPISGHTALYWYRQSLGQGLEFLIYFQGNSAPDKSGLPSDRFSAERTGGSVSTLTIQRTQQEDSAVYLCASSSGQGTDTQYFGPGTRLTVL.

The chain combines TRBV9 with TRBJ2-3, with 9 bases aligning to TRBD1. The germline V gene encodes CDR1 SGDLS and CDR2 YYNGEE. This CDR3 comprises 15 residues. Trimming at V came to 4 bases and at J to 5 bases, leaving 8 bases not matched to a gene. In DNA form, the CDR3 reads TGTGCCAGCAGCTTGCCACAGGGGGCTGAAGATACGCAGTATTTT. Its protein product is CASSLPQGAEDTQYF.

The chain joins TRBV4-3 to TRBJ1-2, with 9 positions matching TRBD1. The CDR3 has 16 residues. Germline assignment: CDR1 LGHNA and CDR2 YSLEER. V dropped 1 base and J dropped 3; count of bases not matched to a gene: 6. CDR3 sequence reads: CASSQGDRVKYYGYTF. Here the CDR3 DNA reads TGCGCCAGCAGCCAAGGGGACAGGGTAAAATACTATGGCTACACCTTC.